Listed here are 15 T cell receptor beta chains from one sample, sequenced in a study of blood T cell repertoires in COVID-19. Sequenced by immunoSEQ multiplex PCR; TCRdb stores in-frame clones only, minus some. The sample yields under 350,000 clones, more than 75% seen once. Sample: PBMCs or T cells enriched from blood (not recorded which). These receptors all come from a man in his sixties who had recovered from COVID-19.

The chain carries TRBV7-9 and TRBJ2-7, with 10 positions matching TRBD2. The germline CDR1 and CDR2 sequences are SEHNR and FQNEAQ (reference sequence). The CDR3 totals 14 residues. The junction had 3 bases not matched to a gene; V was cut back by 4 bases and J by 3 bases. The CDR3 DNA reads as TGTGCCAGCAGCTCCACTAGCGGGGACTACGAGCAGTACTTC. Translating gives CASSSTSGDYEQYF.

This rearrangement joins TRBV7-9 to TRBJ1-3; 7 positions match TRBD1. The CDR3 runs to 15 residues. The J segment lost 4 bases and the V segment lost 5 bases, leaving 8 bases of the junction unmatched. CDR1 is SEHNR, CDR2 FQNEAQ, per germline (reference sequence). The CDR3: CASSLARGAGNTIYF. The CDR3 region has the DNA TGTGCCAGCAGCCTCGCCAGGGGGGCCGGAAACACCATATATTTT.

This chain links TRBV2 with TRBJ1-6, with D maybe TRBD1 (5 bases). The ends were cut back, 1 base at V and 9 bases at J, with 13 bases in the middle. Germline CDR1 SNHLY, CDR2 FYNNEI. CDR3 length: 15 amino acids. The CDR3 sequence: CASSEGQFTRSPLHF. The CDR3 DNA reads TGTGCCAGCAGTGAAGGACAGTTCACGCGTTCACCCCTCCACTTT.

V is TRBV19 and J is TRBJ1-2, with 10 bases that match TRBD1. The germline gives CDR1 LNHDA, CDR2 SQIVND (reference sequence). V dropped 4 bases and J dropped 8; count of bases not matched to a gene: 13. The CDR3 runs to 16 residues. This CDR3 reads CASSSDRGRGSGGYTF. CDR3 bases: TGTGCCAGTAGTAGTGACAGGGGGCGTGGATCTGGCGGCTACACCTTC.

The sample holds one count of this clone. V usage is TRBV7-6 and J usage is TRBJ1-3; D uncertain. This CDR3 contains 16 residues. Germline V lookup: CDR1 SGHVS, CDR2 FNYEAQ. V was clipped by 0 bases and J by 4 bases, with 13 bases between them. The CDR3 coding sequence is TGTGCCAGCAGCTTAGCGGGTGGGCTTGCGGGAAACACCATATATTTT. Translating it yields CASSLAGGLAGNTIYF.

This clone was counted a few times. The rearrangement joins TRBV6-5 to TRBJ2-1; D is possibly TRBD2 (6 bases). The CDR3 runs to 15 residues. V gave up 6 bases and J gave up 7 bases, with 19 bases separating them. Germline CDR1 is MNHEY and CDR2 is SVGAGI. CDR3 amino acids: CASRRGRAGRNEQFF. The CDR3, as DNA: TGTGCCAGCAGGAGGGGCAGAGCGGGTCGGAATGAGCAGTTCTTC.

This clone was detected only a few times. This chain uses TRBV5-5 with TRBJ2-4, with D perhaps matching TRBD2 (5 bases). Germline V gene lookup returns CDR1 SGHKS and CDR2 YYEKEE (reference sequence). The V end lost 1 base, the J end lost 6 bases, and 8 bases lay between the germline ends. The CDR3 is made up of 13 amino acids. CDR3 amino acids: CASSLIEGNIQYF. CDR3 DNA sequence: TGTGCCAGCAGCTTGATCGAGGGAAACATTCAGTACTTC.

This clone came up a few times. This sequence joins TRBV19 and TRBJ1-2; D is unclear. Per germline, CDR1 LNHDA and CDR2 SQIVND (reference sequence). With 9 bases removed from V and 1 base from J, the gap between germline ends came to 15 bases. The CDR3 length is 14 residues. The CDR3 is CASQRGSFNYGYTF. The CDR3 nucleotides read TGTGCCAGCCAACGAGGCTCATTTAACTATGGCTACACCTTC.

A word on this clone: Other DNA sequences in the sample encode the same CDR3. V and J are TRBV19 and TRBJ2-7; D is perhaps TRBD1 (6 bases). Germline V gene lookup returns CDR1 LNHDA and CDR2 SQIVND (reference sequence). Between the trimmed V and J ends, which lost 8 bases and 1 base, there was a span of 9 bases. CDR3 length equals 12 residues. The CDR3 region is CASGDRSYEQYF. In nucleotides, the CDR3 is TGTGCCAGTGGCGACAGGTCCTACGAGCAGTACTTC.

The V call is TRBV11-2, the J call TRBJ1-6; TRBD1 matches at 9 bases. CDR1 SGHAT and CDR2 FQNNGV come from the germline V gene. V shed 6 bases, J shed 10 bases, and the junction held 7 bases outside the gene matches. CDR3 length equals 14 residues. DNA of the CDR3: TGTGCCAGCAGTTCCGGGACAGGGACCTCACCCCTCCACTTT. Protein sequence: CASSSGTGTSPLHF. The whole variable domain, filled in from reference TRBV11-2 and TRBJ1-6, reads EAGVAQSPRYKIIEKRQSVAFWCNPISGHATLYWYQQILGQGPKLLIQFQNNGVVDDSQLPKDRFSAERLKGVDSTLKIQPAKLEDSAVYLCASSSGTGTSPLHFGNGTRLTVT.

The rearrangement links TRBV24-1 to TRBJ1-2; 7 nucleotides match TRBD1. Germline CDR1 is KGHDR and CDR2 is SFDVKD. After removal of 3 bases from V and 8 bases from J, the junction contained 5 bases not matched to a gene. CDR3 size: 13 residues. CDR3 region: CATSDVRTGGYTF. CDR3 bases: TGTGCCACCAGTGATGTTCGGACAGGCGGCTACACCTTC.

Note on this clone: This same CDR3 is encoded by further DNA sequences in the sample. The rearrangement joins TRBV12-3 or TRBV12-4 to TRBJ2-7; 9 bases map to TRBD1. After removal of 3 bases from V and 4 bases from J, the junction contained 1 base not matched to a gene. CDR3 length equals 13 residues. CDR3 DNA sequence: TGTGCCAGCAGTTTTGGACAGGGGTACGAGCAGTACTTC. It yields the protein CASSFGQGYEQYF.

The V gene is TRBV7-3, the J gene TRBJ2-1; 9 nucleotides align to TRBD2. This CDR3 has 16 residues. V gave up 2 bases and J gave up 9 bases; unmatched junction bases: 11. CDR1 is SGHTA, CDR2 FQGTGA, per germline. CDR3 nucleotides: TGTGCCAGCAGCTTAGGGGTAGCGCGGGAGGGCGGTGAGCAGTTCTTC. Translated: CASSLGVAREGGEQFF.

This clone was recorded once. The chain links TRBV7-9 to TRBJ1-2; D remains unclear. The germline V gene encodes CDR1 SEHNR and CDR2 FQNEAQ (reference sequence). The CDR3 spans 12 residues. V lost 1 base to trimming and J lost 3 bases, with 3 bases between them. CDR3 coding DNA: TGTGCCAGCAGCTTAGGAGACTATGGCTACACCTTC. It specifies CASSLGDYGYTF.

In DNA, the CDR3 is TGTGCCAGCAGCCAAGTGCGAACCGGGAATGCGTATGGCTACACCTTC. Residues: CASSQVRTGNAYGYTF. This rearrangement joins TRBV3-1 (or the pseudogene TRBV3-2) to TRBJ1-2; unclear D gene. Germline values: CDR1 LGHDT, CDR2 YNNKEL (reference sequence). The CDR3 has 16 residues. Trimming removed 1 base at V and 5 bases at J, with 17 bases between.